This is a list of T cell receptor beta chains from one sample in a study of blood T cell repertoires in COVID-19. Sequencing used immunoSEQ multiplex PCR; TCRdb keeps in-frame clones, though not all of them. The sample holds a few hundred thousand clones, approximately 89% seen once. What was sequenced was peripheral blood. These receptors were collected from a woman aged 60-75 years with COVID-19, enrolled during active disease. Each CDR3 is given with its conserved first and last residue. A D gene is named only where the DNA matches it firmly. Some rows mark clone size as missing; the rest say once, few, many or name a class of expanded clone.

j_gene | d_gene | abundance | v_gene | CDR3aa | CDR3nt
TRBJ1-3 | - | - | TRBV2 | CASSVGIEAGNTIYF | TGTGCCAGCAGTGTTGGCATCGAAGCTGGAAACACCATATATTTT
TRBJ2-3 | - | - | TRBV11-3 | CASSFGLSTDTQYF | TGTGCCAGCAGCTTTGGACTAAGCACAGATACGCAGTATTTT
TRBJ2-2 | - | - | TRBV7-2 | CASSLLPVSTGELFF | TGTGCCAGCAGCTTATTACCGGTGAGCACCGGGGAGCTGTTTTTT
TRBJ1-4 | TRBD1 | once | TRBV12-3/TRBV12-4 | CASGQGGSGKLFF | TGTGCTTCGGGACAGGGTGGTAGTGGAAAACTGTTTTTT
TRBJ2-1 | - | once | TRBV18 | CASSPPRSGAEQFF | TGTGCCAGCTCACCACCGAGATCAGGGGCTGAGCAGTTCTTC
TRBJ1-1 | TRBD1 | - | TRBV5-1 | CASSLRPGGIWNTEAFF | TGCGCCAGCAGCTTGAGGCCAGGGGGCATTTGGAACACTGAAGCTTTCTTT
TRBJ2-7 | - | - | TRBV5-1 | CASSWADLRGQFGEQYF | TGCGCCAGCAGCTGGGCAGATTTGCGGGGGCAGTTTGGCGAGCAGTACTTC
TRBJ2-5 | - | - | TRBV11-1 | CASSLLQETQYF | TGTGCCAGCAGCTTACTCCAAGAGACCCAGTACTTC
TRBJ1-2 | TRBD1 | - | TRBV29-1 | CSVEGQGEYGYTF | TGCAGCGTTGAAGGACAGGGGGAATATGGCTACACCTTC
TRBJ1-4 | - | - | TRBV19 | CASTLWGRGPVRKLFF | TGTGCCAGTACGCTTTGGGGCAGGGGACCGGTCCGAAAACTGTTTTTT
TRBJ2-2 | - | once | TRBV14 | CASELATNTGELFF | TGTGCCAGCGAGCTAGCGACGAACACCGGGGAGCTGTTTTTT
TRBJ1-1 | - | - | TRBV25-1 | CASSAQGRAEAFF | TGTGCCAGCAGTGCCCAGGGTCGGGCTGAAGCTTTCTTT
TRBJ1-3 | - | few | TRBV6-1 | CASSESLTSSGNTIYF | TGTGCCAGCAGTGAATCTCTTACTTCCTCAGGAAACACCATATATTTT
TRBJ1-1 | - | - | TRBV5-1 | CASSLTGITEAFF | TGCGCCAGCAGCTTGACAGGGATCACTGAAGCTTTCTTT
TRBJ1-1 | TRBD1 | - | TRBV6-6 | CASRPSTGGGNTEAFF | TGTGCCAGCAGACCATCGACAGGGGGCGGGAACACTGAAGCTTTCTTT
TRBJ1-1 | TRBD1 | - | TRBV11-1 | CASSSWTGNTEAFF | TGTGCCAGCAGCTCATGGACAGGGAACACTGAAGCTTTCTTT